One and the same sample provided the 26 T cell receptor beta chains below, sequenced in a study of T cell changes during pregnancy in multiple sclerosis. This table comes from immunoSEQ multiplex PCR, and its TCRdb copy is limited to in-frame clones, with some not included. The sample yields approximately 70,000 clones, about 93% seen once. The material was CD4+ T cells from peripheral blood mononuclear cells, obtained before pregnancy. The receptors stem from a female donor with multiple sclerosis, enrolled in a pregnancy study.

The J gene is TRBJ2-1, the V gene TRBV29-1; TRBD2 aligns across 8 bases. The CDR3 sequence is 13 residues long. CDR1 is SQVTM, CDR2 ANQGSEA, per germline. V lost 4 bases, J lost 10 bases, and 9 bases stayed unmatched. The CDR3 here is CSVGPAGVGEQFF. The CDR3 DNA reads TGCAGCGTTGGGCCAGCGGGAGTAGGGGAGCAGTTCTTC.

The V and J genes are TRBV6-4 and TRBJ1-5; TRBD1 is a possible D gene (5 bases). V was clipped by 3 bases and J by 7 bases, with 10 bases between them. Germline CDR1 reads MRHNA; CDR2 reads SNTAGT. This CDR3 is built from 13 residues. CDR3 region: CASSEVSGQPQHF. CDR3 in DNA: TGTGCCAGCAGTGAGGTATCAGGGCAGCCCCAGCATTTT.

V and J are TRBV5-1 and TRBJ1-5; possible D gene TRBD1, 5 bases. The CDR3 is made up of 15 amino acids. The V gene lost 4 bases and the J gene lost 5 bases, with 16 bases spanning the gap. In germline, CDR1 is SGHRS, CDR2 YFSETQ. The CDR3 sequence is CASSRDGERDQPQHF. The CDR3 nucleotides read TGCGCCAGCAGCCGGGACGGGGAGCGGGATCAGCCCCAGCATTTT.

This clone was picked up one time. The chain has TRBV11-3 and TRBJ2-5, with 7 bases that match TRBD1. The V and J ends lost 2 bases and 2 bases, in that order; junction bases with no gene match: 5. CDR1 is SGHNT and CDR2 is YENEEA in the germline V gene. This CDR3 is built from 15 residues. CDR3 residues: CASSLLTGLQETQYF. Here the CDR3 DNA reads TGTGCCAGCAGCTTACTGACAGGGCTGCAAGAGACCCAGTACTTC.

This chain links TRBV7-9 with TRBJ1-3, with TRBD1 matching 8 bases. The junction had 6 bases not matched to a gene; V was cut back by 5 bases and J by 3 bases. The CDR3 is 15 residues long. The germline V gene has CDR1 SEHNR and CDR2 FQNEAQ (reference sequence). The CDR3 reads CASSPGQGGGNTIYF. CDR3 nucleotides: TGTGCCAGCAGCCCAGGACAGGGTGGTGGAAACACCATATATTTT.

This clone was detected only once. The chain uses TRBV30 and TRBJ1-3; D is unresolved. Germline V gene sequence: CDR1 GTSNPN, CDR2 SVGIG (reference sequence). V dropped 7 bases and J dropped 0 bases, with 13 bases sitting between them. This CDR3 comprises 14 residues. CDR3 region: CASLEANSGNTIYF. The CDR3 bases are TGTGCCTCCCTTGAGGCCAACTCTGGAAACACCATATATTTT.

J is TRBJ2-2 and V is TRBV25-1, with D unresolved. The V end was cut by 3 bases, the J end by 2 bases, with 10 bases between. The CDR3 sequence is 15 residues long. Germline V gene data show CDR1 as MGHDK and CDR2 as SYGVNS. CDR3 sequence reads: CASSDLQPNTGELFF. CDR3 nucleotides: TGTGCCAGCAGTGATTTACAGCCCAACACCGGGGAGCTGTTTTTT. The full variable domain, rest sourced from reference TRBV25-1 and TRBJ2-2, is EADIYQTPRYLVIGTGKKITLECSQTMGHDKMYWYQQDPGMELHLIHYSYGVNSTEKGDLSSESTVSRIRTEHFPLTLESARPSHTSQYLCASSDLQPNTGELFFGEGSRLTVL.

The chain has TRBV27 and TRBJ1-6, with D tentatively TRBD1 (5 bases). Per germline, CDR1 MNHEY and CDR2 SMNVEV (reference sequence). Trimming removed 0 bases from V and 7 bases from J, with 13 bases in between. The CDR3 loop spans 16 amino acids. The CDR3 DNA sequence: TGTGCCAGCAGTTTATCGACCCAGGGTTCGAATTCACCCCTCCACTTT. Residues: CASSLSTQGSNSPLHF.

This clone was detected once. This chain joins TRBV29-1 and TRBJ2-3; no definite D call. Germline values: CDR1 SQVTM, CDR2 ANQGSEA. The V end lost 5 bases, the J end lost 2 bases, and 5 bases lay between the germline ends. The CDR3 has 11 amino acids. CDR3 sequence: CSVRVTDTQYF. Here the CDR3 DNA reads TGCAGCGTTCGGGTCACAGATACGCAGTATTTT.

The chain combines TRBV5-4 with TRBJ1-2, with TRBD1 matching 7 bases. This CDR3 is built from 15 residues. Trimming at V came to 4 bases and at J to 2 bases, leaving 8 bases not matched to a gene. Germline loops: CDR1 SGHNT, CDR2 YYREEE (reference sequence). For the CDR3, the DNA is TGTGCCAGCAGCAAAGGACAGGAGGGGAACTATGGCTACACCTTC. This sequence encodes CASSKGQEGNYGYTF.

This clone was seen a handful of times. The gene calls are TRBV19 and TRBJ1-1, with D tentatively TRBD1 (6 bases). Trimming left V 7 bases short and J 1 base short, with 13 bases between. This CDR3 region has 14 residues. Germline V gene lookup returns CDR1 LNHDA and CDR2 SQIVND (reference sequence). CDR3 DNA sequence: TGTGCCAGTAAGACGGACAGATGGAACACTGAAGCTTTCTTT. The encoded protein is CASKTDRWNTEAFF.

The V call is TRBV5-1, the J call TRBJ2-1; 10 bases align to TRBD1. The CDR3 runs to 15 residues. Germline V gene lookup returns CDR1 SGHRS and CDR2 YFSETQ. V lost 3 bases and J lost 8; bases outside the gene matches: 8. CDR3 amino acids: CASSSGTGVYDEQFF. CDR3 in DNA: TGCGCCAGCAGCTCCGGGACAGGGGTTTACGATGAGCAGTTCTTC.

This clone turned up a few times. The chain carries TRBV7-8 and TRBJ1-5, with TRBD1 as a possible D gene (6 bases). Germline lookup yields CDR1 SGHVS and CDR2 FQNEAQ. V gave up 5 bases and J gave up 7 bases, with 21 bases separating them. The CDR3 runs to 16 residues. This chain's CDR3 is CASSTMGRRGGQPQHF. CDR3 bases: TGTGCCAGCAGCACTATGGGGCGCAGGGGAGGGCAGCCCCAGCATTTT.

CDR3 coding DNA: TGTGCCAGCAGCCGCTTGGGACAGGCTAACTATGGCTACACCTTC. Translation: CASSRLGQANYGYTF. The gene calls are TRBV14 and TRBJ1-2; 8 nucleotides align to TRBD1. The CDR3 extends over 15 amino acids. Germline CDR1 SGHDN, CDR2 FVKESK. Trimming cost V 4 bases and J 0 bases; bases outside gene matches: 4. Looking up the rest from reference TRBV14 and TRBJ1-2 gives the full variable domain: EAGVTQFPSHSVIEKGQTVTLRCDPISGHDNLYWYRRVMGKEIKFLLHFVKESKQDESGMPNNRFLAERTGGTYSTLKVQPAELEDSGVYFCASSRLGQANYGYTFGSGTRLTVV.

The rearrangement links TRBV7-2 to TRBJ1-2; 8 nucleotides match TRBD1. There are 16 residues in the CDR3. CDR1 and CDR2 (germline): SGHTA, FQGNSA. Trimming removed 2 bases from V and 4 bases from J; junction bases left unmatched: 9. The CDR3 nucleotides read TGTGCCAGCAGCTTATTCGGGGGACAGGTCTCCTATGGCTACACCTTC. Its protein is CASSLFGGQVSYGYTF.

CDR3 sequence reads: CASSPFRDRIYEQYF. CDR3 nucleotides: TGTGCCAGCTCACCATTCCGGGACAGGATCTACGAGCAGTACTTC. The chain carries TRBV18 and TRBJ2-7, with 8 bases lining up with TRBD1. This CDR3 has 15 residues. V shed 2 bases, J shed 3 bases, and the junction held 6 bases outside the gene matches. Germline V gene lookup returns CDR1 KGHSH and CDR2 LQKENI. The complete variable domain, with remaining parts taken from reference TRBV18 and TRBJ2-7, reads NAGVMQNPRHLVRRRGQEARLRCSPMKGHSHVYWYRQLPEEGLKFMVYLQKENIIDESGMPKERFSAEFPKEGPSILRIQQVVRGDSAAYFCASSPFRDRIYEQYFGPGTRLTVT.

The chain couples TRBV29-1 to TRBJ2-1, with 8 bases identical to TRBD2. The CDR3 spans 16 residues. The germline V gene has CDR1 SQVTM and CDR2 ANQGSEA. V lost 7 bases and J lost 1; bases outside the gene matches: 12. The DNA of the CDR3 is TGCAGCGCGGTCTTCAGCGGGAGTAGTTCCTACAATGAGCAGTTCTTC. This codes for CSAVFSGSSSYNEQFF.

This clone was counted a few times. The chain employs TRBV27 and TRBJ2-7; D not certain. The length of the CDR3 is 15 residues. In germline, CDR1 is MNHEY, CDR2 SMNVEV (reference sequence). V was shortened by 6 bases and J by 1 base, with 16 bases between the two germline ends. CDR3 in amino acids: CASRVVSIGSYEQYF. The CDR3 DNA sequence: TGTGCCAGCAGAGTGGTCTCGATCGGGTCCTACGAGCAGTACTTC.

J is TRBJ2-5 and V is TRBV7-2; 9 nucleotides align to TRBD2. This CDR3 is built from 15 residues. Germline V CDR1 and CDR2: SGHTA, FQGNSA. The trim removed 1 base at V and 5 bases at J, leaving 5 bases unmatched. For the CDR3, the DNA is TGTGCCAGCAGCTTAGTAGCGGGGGAAGTGGAGACCCAGTACTTC. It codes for CASSLVAGEVETQYF.

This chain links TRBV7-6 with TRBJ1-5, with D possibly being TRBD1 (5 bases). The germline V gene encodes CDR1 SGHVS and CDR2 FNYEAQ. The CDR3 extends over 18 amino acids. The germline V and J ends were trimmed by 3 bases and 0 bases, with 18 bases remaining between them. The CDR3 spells CASSLEPTGMISNQPQHF. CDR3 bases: TGTGCCAGCAGCTTGGAGCCCACAGGCATGATTAGCAATCAGCCCCAGCATTTT.

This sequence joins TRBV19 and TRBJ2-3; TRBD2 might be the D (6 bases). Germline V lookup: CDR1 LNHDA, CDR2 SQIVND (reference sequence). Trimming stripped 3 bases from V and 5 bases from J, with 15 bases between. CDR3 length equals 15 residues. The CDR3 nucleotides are TGTGCCAGTAGTATCAGCGGGTTCGGTCTAGATACGCAGTATTTT. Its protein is CASSISGFGLDTQYF.

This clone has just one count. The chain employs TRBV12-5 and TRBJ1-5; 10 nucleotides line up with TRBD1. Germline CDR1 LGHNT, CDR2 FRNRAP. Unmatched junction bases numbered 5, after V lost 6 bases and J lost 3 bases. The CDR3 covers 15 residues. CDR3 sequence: CASGTGQGNNQPQHF. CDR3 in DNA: TGTGCTAGTGGCACGGGACAGGGGAACAATCAGCCCCAGCATTTT.

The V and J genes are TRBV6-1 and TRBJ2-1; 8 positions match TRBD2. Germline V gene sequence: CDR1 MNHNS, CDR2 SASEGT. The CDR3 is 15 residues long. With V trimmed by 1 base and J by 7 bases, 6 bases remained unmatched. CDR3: CASSEVWTSYNEQFF. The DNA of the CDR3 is TGTGCCAGCAGTGAAGTCTGGACTAGCTATAATGAGCAGTTCTTC.

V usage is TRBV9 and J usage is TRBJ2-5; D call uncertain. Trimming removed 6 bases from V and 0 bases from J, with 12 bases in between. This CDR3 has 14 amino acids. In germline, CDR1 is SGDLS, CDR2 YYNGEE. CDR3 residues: CASNKAADQETQYF. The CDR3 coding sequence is TGTGCCAGCAACAAGGCGGCAGACCAAGAGACCCAGTACTTC.

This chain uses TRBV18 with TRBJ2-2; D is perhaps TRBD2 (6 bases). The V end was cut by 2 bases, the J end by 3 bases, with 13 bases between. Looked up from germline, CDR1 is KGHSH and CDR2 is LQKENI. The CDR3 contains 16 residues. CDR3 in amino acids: CASSPALSGYTGELFF. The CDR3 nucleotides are TGTGCCAGCTCACCAGCACTTAGCGGTTACACCGGGGAGCTGTTTTTT. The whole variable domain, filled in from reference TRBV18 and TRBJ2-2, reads NAGVMQNPRHLVRRRGQEARLRCSPMKGHSHVYWYRQLPEEGLKFMVYLQKENIIDESGMPKERFSAEFPKEGPSILRIQQVVRGDSAAYFCASSPALSGYTGELFFGEGSRLTVL.

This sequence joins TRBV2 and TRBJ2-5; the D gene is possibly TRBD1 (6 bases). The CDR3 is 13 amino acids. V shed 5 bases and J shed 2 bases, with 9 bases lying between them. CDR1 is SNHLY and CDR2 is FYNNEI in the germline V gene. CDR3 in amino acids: CASSKTGQETQYF. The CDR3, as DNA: TGTGCCAGCAGTAAGACAGGACAAGAGACCCAGTACTTC.